This paragraph covers one T cell receptor beta chain sequence. The antigen remains unidentified. Each of the donors was a healthy adult who was HIV-negative and had not had a recent acute infection or vaccination. Among the donors, all were Caucasian adults who lived in Nashville, Tennessee. This sample is part of a study of shared clonotypes between healthy human individuals. Here immunoSEQ multiplex PCR was the method, and the copy in TCRdb shows in-frame clones only, minus some. The sample gives 2 million to 2.5 million clones, roughly 96% of which show up once; 0.13% is in the top ten. Trimming took off 6 bases at V and 6 bases at J, with 15 bases between the two ends. The CDR3 totals 14 residues. CDR1 is MNHEY, CDR2 SVGAGI, per germline. Study results and caveats: Memory subsets had estimated richness that was generally smaller than that of naive subsets. Some naive CD4 clonotypes, roughly 5%, turned up in common across a few donors.

The sequenced sample was naive CD4+ T cells sorted from blood. The subset: CD45RA+ positively selected. The TCR comes from a man aged 18 to 29 in good health. The chain couples TRBV6-5 to TRBJ2-1; possibly TRBD2 for D (5 bases). CDR3 nucleotides: TGTGCCAGCAGCCGAGGCGTCGGACTCAATGAGCAGTTCTTC. Its protein is CASSRGVGLNEQFF.